Listed below are T cell receptor beta chains from one sample, sequenced in a study of T cell responses to AZD1222 COVID-19 vaccine. Some clones are missing from TCRdb's copy, which holds only in-frame ones; the method was immunoSEQ multiplex PCR. Here the sample spans roughly 140,000 clones, roughly 90% being singletons. The specimen comprised peripheral blood, sampled 28 days after the second AZD1222 dose. The receptor source for this set is an adult who received the AZD1222 COVID-19 vaccine. Both conserved end residues are part of each CDR3. A D gene is named only where the DNA matches it firmly. Clone size is stated in some rows and not others, as once, few, many or a class when expanded.

>TRBJ2-1|NA|TRBD2|18|TRBV5-1
CASSLGLAGESSYNEQFF
TGCGCCAGCAGCTTGGGACTAGCGGGGGAGAGCTCCTACAATGAGCAGTTCTTC
>TRBJ2-3|NA|NA|14|TRBV5-1
CASSLDGSTDTQYF
TGCGCCAGCAGCCTGGACGGAAGCACAGATACGCAGTATTTT
>TRBJ2-1|NA|TRBD1|18|TRBV19
CASSRAGGPIGSYNEQFF
TGTGCCAGTAGTCGGGCAGGGGGCCCTATTGGCTCCTACAATGAGCAGTTCTTC
>TRBJ2-5|NA|NA|16|TRBV19
CASSARGTSGLETQYF
TGTGCCAGTAGTGCCCGAGGGACTTCTGGGTTGGAGACCCAGTACTTC
>TRBJ1-1|NA|NA|14|TRBV10-3
CAISEPGKGTEAFF
TGTGCCATCAGTGAGCCAGGGAAGGGCACTGAAGCTTTCTTT
>TRBJ2-1|NA|NA|17|TRBV4-2
CASSQRLERVGYNEQFF
TGTGCCAGCAGCCAACGGCTAGAGAGGGTTGGTTACAATGAGCAGTTCTTC
>TRBJ2-7|NA|NA|14|TRBV11-2
CASSPLGQPYEQYF
TGTGCCAGCAGCCCCCTGGGACAACCCTACGAGCAGTACTTC
>TRBJ1-2|NA|NA|14|TRBV11-2
CASSLVKSYDGYTF
TGTGCCAGCAGCTTAGTAAAGAGCTATGATGGCTACACCTTC
>TRBJ1-4|NA|TRBD1|14|TRBV6-6
CASTVDRANEKLFF
TGTGCCAGCACCGTAGACAGGGCCAATGAAAAACTGTTTTTT
>TRBJ1-2|NA|TRBD1|16|TRBV18
CASSPGTGATNYGYTF
TGTGCCAGCTCCCCCGGGACAGGGGCGACTAACTATGGCTACACCTTC
>TRBJ1-5|NA|TRBD1|15|TRBV7-8
CASSVGQGVNQPQHF
TGTGCCAGCAGCGTGGGACAGGGGGTAAATCAGCCCCAGCATTTT
>TRBJ1-4|few|NA|13|TRBV19
CASTEMYNEKLFF
TGTGCCAGTACAGAGATGTATAATGAAAAACTGTTTTTT
>TRBJ2-1|NA|TRBD2|16|TRBV13
CASSLPGTRGYNEQFF
TGTGCCAGCAGCTTACCCGGGACTAGGGGGTACAATGAGCAGTTCTTC
>TRBJ2-1|NA|TRBD2|15|TRBV9
CASSIAGAQDNEQFF
TGTGCCAGCAGTATAGCGGGAGCCCAGGACAATGAGCAGTTCTTC
>TRBJ1-5|NA|NA|18|TRBV2
CASSEALQGWGSNQPQHF
TGTGCCAGCAGTGAAGCGCTTCAAGGTTGGGGAAGCAATCAGCCCCAGCATTTT
>TRBJ2-2|NA|NA|14|TRBV12-5
CASGLSQNTGELFF
TGTGCTAGTGGTTTATCACAGAACACCGGGGAGCTGTTTTTT
>TRBJ2-7|NA|NA|13|TRBV6-6
CASSYPDSYEQYF
TGTGCCAGCAGTTACCCGGACTCCTACGAGCAGTACTTC
>TRBJ1-4|once|NA|16|TRBV6-1
CASSELRRATNEKLFF
TGTGCCAGCAGTGAATTACGCCGGGCCACAAATGAAAAACTGTTTTTT
>TRBJ1-1|NA|NA|13|TRBV9
CASSVAWGPEAFF
TGTGCCAGCAGCGTAGCCTGGGGGCCTGAAGCTTTCTTT
>TRBJ2-1|NA|NA|13|TRBV6-5
CASGLKYLNEQFF
TGTGCCAGCGGCCTTAAGTACCTCAATGAGCAGTTCTTC
>TRBJ1-5|NA|NA|10|TRBV20-1
CSARNQPQHF
TGCAGTGCTAGAAATCAGCCCCAGCATTTT
>TRBJ2-7|NA|NA|16|TRBV9
CASSVAGGTESYEQYF
TGTGCCAGCAGCGTAGCCGGAGGGACAGAATCCTACGAGCAGTACTTC
>TRBJ1-4|NA|NA|18|TRBV28
CASSSTHQQGTANEKLFF
TGTGCCAGCAGTTCGACCCATCAACAGGGTACTGCTAATGAAAAACTGTTTTTT
>TRBJ2-1|NA|TRBD1|15|TRBV19
CASRPGTGVGNEQFF
TGTGCCAGTAGGCCAGGGACAGGGGTAGGGAATGAGCAGTTCTTC
>TRBJ2-7|once|NA|14|TRBV6-1
CASSERSFGYEQYF
TGTGCCAGCAGTGAGAGGAGTTTTGGCTACGAGCAGTACTTC
>TRBJ2-1|NA|TRBD2|16|TRBV7-9
CASTPKTSGEGNEQFF
TGTGCCAGCACCCCTAAGACTAGCGGGGAGGGCAATGAGCAGTTCTTC
>TRBJ2-6|NA|NA|14|TRBV25-1
CASQFGSGANVLTF
TGTGCCAGCCAGTTTGGCTCTGGGGCCAACGTCCTGACTTTC
>TRBJ1-4|NA|NA|15|TRBV6-1
CASSEARGVGEKLFF
TGTGCCAGCAGTGAAGCCCGGGGGGTGGGTGAAAAACTGTTTTTT
>TRBJ2-2|NA|TRBD2|14|TRBV29-1
CSVLREGHAGELFF
TGCAGCGTTTTGCGGGAGGGTCACGCCGGGGAGCTGTTTTTT
>TRBJ1-2|few|NA|12|TRBV7-2
CASSLSGRGYTF
TGTGCCAGCAGCTTATCAGGGAGAGGCTACACCTTC
>TRBJ2-1|NA|TRBD2|14|TRBV9
CASSPAGGIDEQFF
TGTGCCAGCAGCCCAGCGGGAGGGATTGATGAGCAGTTCTTC
>TRBJ1-2|NA|NA|13|TRBV18
CASSPGVDYGYTF
TGTGCCAGCTCACCTGGGGTTGACTATGGCTACACCTTC